The 28 T cell receptor beta chains below come from one sample, sequenced in a study of cytomegalovirus exposure and HLA in healthy donors. Vbeta (60) and Jbeta (13) primers were used in the PCR. Sequencing was performed with immunoSEQ multiplex PCR; in TCRdb, only in-frame clones are kept and a portion is missing. The sample lists hundreds of thousands of clones; just under 80% were seen once. Sequenced material: PBMCs. These receptors were collected from a boy between 10 and 17 years old in good health and CMV-seronegative.

CDR3 bases: TGTGCCAGCAGAAGACAACAGGGGGAGTTGACTGAAGCTTTCTTT. Protein product: CASRRQQGELTEAFF. The rearrangement uses TRBV2 and TRBJ1-1; 8 bases map to TRBD1. Germline CDR1 is SNHLY and CDR2 is FYNNEI. Trimming removed 6 bases from V and 5 bases from J; junction bases left unmatched: 11. This CDR3 comprises 15 residues.

This rearrangement joins TRBV6-6 to TRBJ1-1; D call uncertain. Trimming pared 2 bases from V and 1 base from J, leaving 5 bases between. CDR3 length: 13 amino acids. Germline lookup yields CDR1 MNHNY and CDR2 SVGAGI (reference sequence). The CDR3 loop is CASSYEGNTEAFF. The CDR3 DNA sequence: TGTGCCAGCAGTTACGAGGGGAACACTGAAGCTTTCTTT.

The chain combines TRBV7-7 with TRBJ2-5, with 9 bases matching TRBD1. Germline assignment: CDR1 SSHAT and CDR2 FNYEAQ (reference sequence). The CDR3 has 14 amino acids. Trimming at V came to 7 bases and at J to 3 bases, leaving 6 bases not matched to a gene. For the CDR3, the DNA is TGTGCCAGCACCCGGGGACAGGGAGAAGAGACCCAGTACTTC. As protein: CASTRGQGEETQYF.

The chain couples TRBV30 to TRBJ2-5; 10 bases agree with TRBD2. The germline V gene has CDR1 GTSNPN and CDR2 SVGIG (reference sequence). This CDR3 is built from 14 residues. V lost 0 bases and J lost 5; bases outside the gene matches: 3. The DNA of the CDR3 is TGTGCCTGGAGTGTACTAGCGGGACGGGAGACCCAGTACTTC. This codes for CAWSVLAGRETQYF.

The rearrangement joins TRBV29-1 to TRBJ1-2, with no clear D. The CDR3 runs 12 residues. Germline V gives CDR1 SQVTM, CDR2 ANQGSEA. Trimming left V 3 bases short and J 4 bases short, with 9 bases between. The CDR3 loop reads CSVDTGSYGYTF. The DNA for the CDR3 is TGCAGCGTTGATACGGGGTCCTATGGCTACACCTTC.

The chain combines TRBV11-2 with TRBJ2-7, with D uncertain. Per the germline V gene, CDR1 is SGHAT and CDR2 is FQNNGV. V dropped 9 bases and J dropped 4 bases, with 22 bases sitting between them. This CDR3 contains 15 residues. CDR3 nucleotides: TGTGCCAGTTTTTTCAAGCAGAAGGCGGCATACGAGCAGTACTTC. Protein sequence: CASFFKQKAAYEQYF. The full variable domain, in which reference TRBV11-2 and TRBJ2-7 provide the parts outside the CDR3, is EAGVAQSPRYKIIEKRQSVAFWCNPISGHATLYWYQQILGQGPKLLIQFQNNGVVDDSQLPKDRFSAERLKGVDSTLKIQPAKLEDSAVYLCASFFKQKAAYEQYFGPGTRLTVT.

The J gene is TRBJ2-3, the V gene TRBV9; the match to TRBD2 covers 7 bases. The length of the CDR3 is 14 residues. The V segment lost 4 bases and the J segment 2 bases; nucleotides outside the gene matches: 4. Germline assignment: CDR1 SGDLS and CDR2 YYNGEE. As DNA, the CDR3 is TGTGCCAGCAGCCTGGGACTATCCACAGATACGCAGTATTTT. This translates into CASSLGLSTDTQYF.

The chain has TRBV15 and TRBJ2-7; a weak D match, TRBD1 (5 bases). V lost 6 bases, J lost 5 bases, and 8 bases lay in between. Per germline, CDR1 LNHNV and CDR2 YYDKDF (reference sequence). There are 11 residues in the CDR3. DNA of the CDR3: TGTGCCACCAGGGGCAGGGACGAGCAGTACTTC. It yields the protein CATRGRDEQYF.

This clone was observed a few times. The chain carries TRBV2 and TRBJ2-7; D unresolved. Germline lookup yields CDR1 SNHLY and CDR2 FYNNEI. The CDR3 is made up of 11 amino acids. The germline V and J ends were trimmed by 6 bases and 6 bases, with 9 bases remaining between them. CDR3 nucleotide sequence: TGTGCCAGCAGGTCGAGAGCCGAGCAGTACTTC. Protein product: CASRSRAEQYF. Supplemented by reference TRBV2 and TRBJ2-7, the full variable domain reads EPEVTQTPSHQVTQMGQEVILRCVPISNHLYFYWYRQILGQKVEFLVSFYNNEISEKSEIFDDQFSVERPDGSNFTLKIRSTKLEDSAMYFCASRSRAEQYFGPGTRLTVT.

The chain uses TRBV4-1 and TRBJ2-1; TRBD2 matches 15 bases. This CDR3 has 20 residues. The trim removed 0 bases at V and 5 bases at J, leaving 11 bases unmatched. Germline lookup yields CDR1 MGHRA and CDR2 YSYEKL. The DNA for the CDR3 is TGCGCCAGCAGCCAAGATCTTCGCGGACTAGCGGGAGGGCCCCACAATGAGCAGTTCTTC. Amino acids: CASSQDLRGLAGGPHNEQFF.

V and J are TRBV4-1 and TRBJ2-3; no definite D call. Germline CDR1 is MGHRA and CDR2 is YSYEKL. The length of the CDR3 is 17 residues. V lost 1 base and J 1 base, leaving 15 bases between the germline ends. CDR3 residues: CASSQGHGRVRTDTQYF. CDR3 bases: TGCGCCAGCAGCCAAGGCCACGGCCGGGTGCGCACAGATACGCAGTATTTT.

The genes are TRBV7-9 and TRBJ2-7, with 8 bases aligning to TRBD2. Germline V lookup: CDR1 SEHNR, CDR2 FQNEAQ (reference sequence). V lost 5 bases to trimming and J lost 6 bases; unmatched junction nucleotides: 12. The CDR3 has 15 amino acids. The CDR3 bases are TGTGCCAGCAGCAGGCGGGCGGGACTAGTGGGCGAGCAGTACTTC. Its protein product is CASSRRAGLVGEQYF.

There are a few counts of this clone. The rearrangement links TRBV7-3 to TRBJ1-1; 7 bases match TRBD1. Germline CDR1 and CDR2: SGHTA and FQGTGA. This CDR3 comprises 16 residues. Trimming cost V 0 bases and J 2 bases; bases outside gene matches: 6. The CDR3 coding sequence is TGTGCCAGCAGCTTAACCCCCGGGGACAGTAACACTGAAGCTTTCTTT. Protein: CASSLTPGDSNTEAFF.

This clone was found a few times. The CDR3 reads CASSELSTGNQPQHF. DNA of the CDR3: TGTGCCAGCAGTGAGTTATCAACGGGCAATCAGCCCCAGCATTTT. This chain links TRBV6-1 with TRBJ1-5; D remains ambiguous. The germline V gene encodes CDR1 MNHNS and CDR2 SASEGT. The CDR3 runs 15 residues. The ends were cut back, 3 bases at V and 2 bases at J, with 11 bases in the middle.

This chain links TRBV19 with TRBJ2-5; 8 bases agree with TRBD2. This CDR3 is built from 14 residues. Germline loops: CDR1 LNHDA, CDR2 SQIVND (reference sequence). The trim removed 2 bases at V and 4 bases at J, leaving 3 bases unmatched. CDR3 in amino acids: CASSIRGGGETQYF. CDR3 DNA sequence: TGTGCCAGTAGTATACGGGGGGGCGGAGAGACCCAGTACTTC.

V usage is TRBV19 and J usage is TRBJ2-1; TRBD2 matches at 8 bases. After removal of 7 bases from V and 7 bases from J, the junction contained 9 bases not matched to a gene. The V gene's germline CDR1 is LNHDA and CDR2 SQIVND (reference sequence). CDR3 size: 14 residues. This chain's CDR3 is CASKIGGARNEQFF. DNA of the CDR3: TGTGCCAGTAAAATCGGGGGGGCCCGGAATGAGCAGTTCTTC. The complete variable domain, with remaining parts taken from reference TRBV19 and TRBJ2-1, reads DGGITQSPKYLFRKEGQNVTLSCEQNLNHDAMYWYRQDPGQGLRLIYYSQIVNDFQKGDIAEGYSVSREKKESFPLTVTSAQKNPTAFYLCASKIGGARNEQFFGPGTRLTVL.

The V gene is TRBV9, the J gene TRBJ1-2, with D unclear. This CDR3 has 16 amino acids. Per the germline V gene, CDR1 is SGDLS and CDR2 is YYNGEE. V was trimmed by 0 bases and J by 1 base, leaving 13 bases between them. For the CDR3, the DNA is TGTGCCAGCAGCGTAGCGAAGTCAGTACATAACTATGGCTACACCTTC. It yields the protein CASSVAKSVHNYGYTF.

The chain joins TRBV9 to TRBJ2-7, with a tentative D call TRBD2 (5 bases). Germline CDR1 and CDR2: SGDLS and YYNGEE. The CDR3 has 14 residues. Trimming took off 0 bases at V and 1 base at J, with 8 bases between the two ends. The CDR3 bases are TGTGCCAGCAGCGTAGGGGAGACTTCCTACGAGCAGTACTTC. This gives the protein CASSVGETSYEQYF.

This chain's CDR3 is CASSQDFTRYNEQFF. CDR3 in DNA: TGCGCCAGCAGCCAAGATTTTACGCGGTACAATGAGCAGTTCTTC. This chain links TRBV4-1 with TRBJ2-1; D uncertain. The CDR3 is 15 residues long. The germline V gene has CDR1 MGHRA and CDR2 YSYEKL. V shed 0 bases and J shed 4 bases, with 10 bases lying between them.

The chain couples TRBV5-6 to TRBJ1-1, with D maybe TRBD1 (6 bases). Deletions cut 4 bases from V and 1 base from J, with 23 bases between. The CDR3 length is 18 residues. In germline, CDR1 is SGHDT, CDR2 YYEEEE. CDR3 amino acids: CASSLLRGQTPKNTEAFF. In DNA, the CDR3 is TGTGCCAGCAGCCTCTTGCGGGGGCAGACCCCTAAGAACACTGAAGCTTTCTTT.

The chain recombines TRBV4-1 with TRBJ2-2; maybe TRBD1 (6 bases). CDR1 is MGHRA and CDR2 is YSYEKL in the germline V gene. The ends were cut back, 2 bases at V and 7 bases at J, with 11 bases in the middle. CDR3 length equals 14 residues. In DNA form, the CDR3 reads TGCGCCAGCAGCCAACCTCAGGGGCTCGGGGAGCTGTTTTTT. As protein: CASSQPQGLGELFF.

The rearrangement links TRBV27 to TRBJ2-7; 7 positions agree with TRBD2. CDR1 is MNHEY and CDR2 is SMNVEV in the germline V gene (reference sequence). With V trimmed by 9 bases and J by 7 bases, 3 bases remained unmatched. The CDR3 spans 10 residues. CDR3 loop: CARGGGEQYF. The CDR3 region has the DNA TGTGCCAGGGGCGGGGGAGAGCAGTACTTC.

The chain recombines TRBV11-2 with TRBJ2-3; 10 bases are a match to TRBD2. Germline values: CDR1 SGHAT, CDR2 FQNNGV. Losses at the gene ends were 2 bases for V and 3 bases for J; bases not matched to a gene: 8. The CDR3 extends over 17 amino acids. The DNA of the CDR3 is TGTGCCAGCAGCTTACCTAGCGGGAGTTTTTGGACAGATACGCAGTATTTT. Amino acids: CASSLPSGSFWTDTQYF.

V is TRBV4-2 and J is TRBJ2-3; possible D gene TRBD1, 6 bases. The germline V gene has CDR1 LGHNA and CDR2 YNFKEQ. Trimming pared 1 base from V and 2 bases from J, leaving 16 bases between. This CDR3 contains 17 residues. Here the CDR3 DNA reads TGTGCCAGCAGCCAAGTCCGAGGGGGACGACTCACAGATACGCAGTATTTT. Translation gives CASSQVRGGRLTDTQYF.

This clone has only one observation. The chain joins TRBV4-2 to TRBJ2-3, with TRBD2 matching over 8 bases. The CDR3 totals 13 residues. Germline assignment: CDR1 LGHNA and CDR2 YNFKEQ. V lost 8 bases to trimming and J lost 4 bases; unmatched junction nucleotides: 5. Here the CDR3 reads CASAAGVADTQYF. In DNA form, the CDR3 reads TGTGCCAGCGCAGCGGGAGTGGCAGATACGCAGTATTTT.

The gene calls are TRBV5-1 and TRBJ2-3, with 11 bases matching TRBD2. CDR1 is SGHRS, CDR2 YFSETQ, per germline. Unmatched junction bases numbered 2, after V lost 1 base and J lost 4 bases. This CDR3 has 15 amino acids. The CDR3 DNA sequence: TGCGCCAGCAGCTTGACTAGCGGGAGTCCAGATACGCAGTATTTT. Amino acids: CASSLTSGSPDTQYF. Full variable domain (missing parts from reference TRBV5-1 and TRBJ2-3): KAGVTQTPRYLIKTRGQQVTLSCSPISGHRSVSWYQQTPGQGLQFLFEYFSETQRNKGNFPGRFSGRQFSNSRSEMNVSTLELGDSALYLCASSLTSGSPDTQYFGPGTRLTVL.

The sample holds a few counts of this clone. V gene TRBV9 combines with J gene TRBJ2-7, with a possible D match to TRBD2 (7 bases). The CDR3 length is 14 residues. Deletions cut 6 bases from V and 0 bases from J, with 13 bases between. The germline V gene has CDR1 SGDLS and CDR2 YYNGEE. The CDR3 loop reads CASKGEGSSYEQYF. The CDR3 DNA follows: TGTGCCAGCAAGGGGGAGGGGAGCTCCTACGAGCAGTACTTC.

The chain recombines TRBV5-8 with TRBJ1-2; maybe TRBD1 (5 bases). The CDR3 is 13 amino acids. Trimming removed 5 bases from V and 4 bases from J, with 12 bases in between. CDR1 is SGHTS and CDR2 is YDEGEE in the germline V gene. Here the CDR3 DNA reads TGTGCCAGCAGTCCGGACACGCTCTATGGCTACACCTTC. Translation: CASSPDTLYGYTF.